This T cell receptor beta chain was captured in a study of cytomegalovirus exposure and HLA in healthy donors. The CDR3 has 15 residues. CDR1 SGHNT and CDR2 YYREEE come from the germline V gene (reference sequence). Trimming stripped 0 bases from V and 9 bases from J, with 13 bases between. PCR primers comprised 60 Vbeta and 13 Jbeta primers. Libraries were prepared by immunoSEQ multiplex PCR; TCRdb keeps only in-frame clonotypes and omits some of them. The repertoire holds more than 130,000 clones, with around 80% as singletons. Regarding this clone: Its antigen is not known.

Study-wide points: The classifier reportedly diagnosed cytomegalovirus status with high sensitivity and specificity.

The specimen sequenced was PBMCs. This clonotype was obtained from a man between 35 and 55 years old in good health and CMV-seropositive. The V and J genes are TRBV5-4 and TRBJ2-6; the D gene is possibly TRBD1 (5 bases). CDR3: CASSLAPGFINVLTF. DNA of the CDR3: TGTGCCAGCAGCTTGGCTCCAGGGTTTATCAACGTCCTGACTTTC.